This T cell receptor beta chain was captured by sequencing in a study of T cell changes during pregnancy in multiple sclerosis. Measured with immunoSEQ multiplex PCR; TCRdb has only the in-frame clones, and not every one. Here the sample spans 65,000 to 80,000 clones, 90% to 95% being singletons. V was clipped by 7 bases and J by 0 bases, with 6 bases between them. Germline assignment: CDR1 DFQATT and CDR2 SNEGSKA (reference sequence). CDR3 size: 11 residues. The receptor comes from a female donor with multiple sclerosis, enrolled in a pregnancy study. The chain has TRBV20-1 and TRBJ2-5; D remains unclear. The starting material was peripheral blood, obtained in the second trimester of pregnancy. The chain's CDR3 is CSGLYQETQYF. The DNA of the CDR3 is TGCAGTGGGCTGTACCAAGAGACCCAGTACTTC.